This T cell receptor beta chain came from a study of regulatory T cells in long-lasting Graves disease. Sample time point: newly diagnosed GD, antithyroid drugs for less than 3 months. Extracted PBMC RNA gave rise to the TCR library. Germline CDR1 reads DFQATT; CDR2 reads SNEGSKA (reference sequence). The CDR3 runs to 14 residues. V gave up 2 bases and J gave up 2 bases; unmatched junction bases: 4. According to the study, TCR beta libraries were built with iRepertoire HTBI primers and CDR3-region Arm-PCR. Original processing notes: Throughout the samples, researchers identified fewer than 80 TRBV and about 15 TRBJ segments. A single record per CDR3 protein comes from TCRdb applying MiXCR to the multiplex PCR reads. The V and J calls were determined by TCRdb, not by the authors. The profile covers around 470,000 distinct CDR3 sequences, with 11% to 15% appearing a single time and approximately 15% taken by the ten largest.

These data are also associated with another study on T cells in Graves' hyperthyroidism and ophthalmopathy. That report adds: Blood also carried most thyroid clonotypes expanded above 0.001.

The V gene is TRBV20-1, the J gene TRBJ2-7; 9 nucleotides match TRBD2. The TCR sequence derives from a woman in her 50s with Graves disease. Sample: peripheral blood mononuclear cells (PBMCs), taken at new diagnosis, from a patient treated with antithyroid drugs. The chain's CDR3 is CSARTTSGTYEQYF. The CDR3, as DNA: TGCAGTGCTAGAACGACTAGCGGCACCTACGAGCAGTACTTC.